The present entry profiles one TCR beta chain with its context. What it recognizes is unknown. One end of the junction does not line up with germline, which may come from a read error. Carried by the TCR beta cDNA libraries were unique molecular identifiers. Each CDR3 protein is one row after TCRdb ran MiXCR on the PCR reads. The repertoire holds some 890,000 distinct CDR3 sequences, with 53% as singletons. The CDR3 runs 14 residues. Germline V lookup: CDR1 SQVTM, CDR2 ANQGSEA. The data are from a study of post-analysis software for immune sequencing data. Points from the study as a whole: The study found significantly lower normalized Chao1 diversity in multiple sclerosis patients than in controls. Patients used a handful of TRBV segments, including TRBV5-6, TRBV5-1 and TRBV20-1, more often than controls.

The specimen was blood. The receptor was isolated from a girl aged 5 to 17 with multiple sclerosis. The V call is TRBV29-1, the J call TRBJ2-5; D is unclear. TRBJ2-4 matches the DNA end more closely, so the J call is doubtful. DNA of the CDR3: TGCAACGTTGGCCGCAGTGCAGCCAAAAACATTCAGTACTTC. Amino acid sequence: CNVGRSAAKNIQYF.